This T cell receptor beta chain was identified during a study of Graves' ophthalmopathy and Graves' hyperthyroidism. RNA served as the template for amplifying TCR beta CDR3 regions. After a first-round RT-PCR with HTBI primers, a second-round multiplex PCR was run. Via MiXCR, TCRdb re-called the multiplex PCR reads, giving one row per CDR3 protein. The table shows a few hundred thousand distinct CDR3 sequences, with under 45% occurring only once. This clonotype was seen many times. V was clipped by 2 bases and J by 0 bases, with 13 bases between them. Germline lookup yields CDR1 SQVTM and CDR2 ANQGSEA. The CDR3 sequence is 15 residues long.

What was sequenced was peripheral blood or thyroid tissue (not recorded which). The V gene is TRBV29-1, the J gene TRBJ1-1; tentative D call: TRBD1 (5 bases). This clonotype originated in an adult man with Graves' hyperthyroidism. In DNA, the CDR3 is TGCAGCGTTGAAAACTGGGCAGGGCTGAACACTGAAGCTTTCTTT. Its protein is CSVENWAGLNTEAFF.